This is a list of T cell receptor beta chains from one sample in a study of blood T cell repertoires in COVID-19. The repertoire was sequenced with immunoSEQ multiplex PCR; TCRdb's copy has only in-frame clones and lacks some. Of roughly 120,000 clones listed, around four fifths are singletons. The sequenced material came from peripheral blood. The receptors come from a woman aged 60-75 years with acute or convalescent COVID-19. The CDR3 runs from the conserved cysteine through the conserved F or W.

v_call: TRBV19
j_call: TRBJ1-1
cdr3_aa: CASGTGTGGSEAFF

v_call: TRBV5-4
j_call: TRBJ1-1
cdr3_aa: CASSLGSGRDGAFF

v_call: TRBV15
j_call: TRBJ1-1
cdr3_aa: CATSQGTPEAFF

v_call: TRBV11-2
j_call: TRBJ2-3
cdr3_aa: CASSLPLAGASTDTQYF

v_call: TRBV5-1
j_call: TRBJ1-2
cdr3_aa: CASTGGDYGYTF

v_call: TRBV7-8
j_call: TRBJ1-1
cdr3_aa: CASSLATGNTEAFF

v_call: TRBV29-1
j_call: TRBJ1-2
cdr3_aa: CSVAGGSYGYTF

v_call: TRBV2
j_call: TRBJ1-6
cdr3_aa: CASLAGGTYNSPLHF

v_call: TRBV28
j_call: TRBJ1-5
cdr3_aa: CASSSLRGLQPQHF

v_call: TRBV20-1
j_call: TRBJ2-5
cdr3_aa: CSASRGSGNVGTQYF

v_call: TRBV6-2/TRBV6-3
j_call: TRBJ2-7
cdr3_aa: CASSDRDRSYEQYF

v_call: TRBV11-2
j_call: TRBJ2-1
cdr3_aa: CASSTLGTVYNEQFF

v_call: TRBV9
j_call: TRBJ1-5
cdr3_aa: CASSPGAGDRLSQPQHF

v_call: TRBV13
j_call: TRBJ2-6
cdr3_aa: CASSPSGGLSGANVLTF

v_call: TRBV19
j_call: TRBJ1-4
cdr3_aa: CASTSWAENEKLFF

v_call: TRBV4-1
j_call: TRBJ1-3
cdr3_aa: CASSGGSSGNTIYF

v_call: TRBV29-1
j_call: TRBJ1-3
cdr3_aa: CSAKLDRPNTIYF

v_call: TRBV3-1/TRBV3-2
j_call: TRBJ1-2
cdr3_aa: CASSHSRGTYGYTF

v_call: TRBV19
j_call: TRBJ1-4
cdr3_aa: CASSTSSEKLFF

v_call: TRBV24-1
j_call: TRBJ2-6
cdr3_aa: CATSDAASFTGANVLTF

v_call: TRBV5-6
j_call: TRBJ2-7
cdr3_aa: CASSWDRGAKEQYF

v_call: TRBV28
j_call: TRBJ1-5
cdr3_aa: CASSLFERGPETPNQPQHF

v_call: TRBV28
j_call: TRBJ1-1
cdr3_aa: CASKLITEAFF

v_call: TRBV12-3/TRBV12-4
j_call: TRBJ2-7
cdr3_aa: CASSPQGAYEQYF

v_call: TRBV5-1
j_call: TRBJ1-1
cdr3_aa: CASSSTAGTPEGFF

v_call: TRBV6-2/TRBV6-3
j_call: TRBJ2-6
cdr3_aa: CASSSSTSGANVLTF

v_call: TRBV7-9
j_call: TRBJ1-2
cdr3_aa: CASSLEVSYGYTF

v_call: TRBV6-5
j_call: TRBJ2-7
cdr3_aa: CSGTSEYEQYF

v_call: TRBV6-5
j_call: TRBJ2-7
cdr3_aa: CASSLTGGSQREQYF

v_call: TRBV10-3
j_call: TRBJ1-2
cdr3_aa: CAIVRGDGDYGYTF

v_call: TRBV7-2
j_call: TRBJ2-5
cdr3_aa: CASSLGRLAVTQETQYF

v_call: TRBV7-3
j_call: TRBJ2-3
cdr3_aa: CASSEWTVSADTQYF

v_call: TRBV7-2
j_call: TRBJ2-7
cdr3_aa: CASSLVAGGNSYEQYF

v_call: TRBV2
j_call: TRBJ2-1
cdr3_aa: CASSPSRTANEQFF

v_call: TRBV7-7
j_call: TRBJ2-2
cdr3_aa: CASSLVRRGVSTGELFF

v_call: TRBV20-1
j_call: TRBJ1-1
cdr3_aa: CSARSGTEAFF

v_call: TRBV29-1
j_call: TRBJ1-1
cdr3_aa: CSVAVGTGSRMNTEAFF

v_call: TRBV7-7
j_call: TRBJ2-2
cdr3_aa: CASSLSPGQGANYGELFF

v_call: TRBV7-6
j_call: TRBJ2-7
cdr3_aa: CASSLGAHTRYEQYF

v_call: TRBV28
j_call: TRBJ1-2
cdr3_aa: CASRSENSGINYGYTF

v_call: TRBV7-6
j_call: TRBJ1-2
cdr3_aa: CASRREGARGYTF

v_call: TRBV25-1
j_call: TRBJ2-7
cdr3_aa: CASSEHGIEQYF

v_call: TRBV28
j_call: TRBJ2-1
cdr3_aa: CASSSPGGASYNEQFF

v_call: TRBV24-1
j_call: TRBJ2-2
cdr3_aa: CATRDRANTGELFF

v_call: TRBV3-1/TRBV3-2
j_call: TRBJ1-1
cdr3_aa: CASSRVPTEAFF

v_call: TRBV7-2
j_call: TRBJ1-3
cdr3_aa: CASSPGGALLRGNTIYF